This T cell receptor beta chain was sequenced in a study of blood T cell repertoires in COVID-19. Study details: PBMCs, B-cell-depleted T cells, or T cells were the source of the cDNA or gDNA that made up the material.

Germline V CDR1 and CDR2: LNHNV, YYDKDF (reference sequence). CDR3 length: 16 amino acids. Trimming took 1 base from V and 5 from J, leaving 17 bases between them. Sequenced by immunoSEQ multiplex PCR; TCRdb stores in-frame clones only, minus some. Here the sample spans approximately 200,000 clones, 87% being singletons. The clonotype originates from a man in his fifties or sixties who had recovered from COVID-19. Specimen: peripheral blood. V usage is TRBV15 and J usage is TRBJ2-5, with D perhaps TRBD2 (5 bases). The chain's CDR3 is CATSRGVGGLRETQYF. In DNA, the CDR3 is TGTGCCACCAGCAGAGGCGTCGGCGGGCTAAGGGAGACCCAGTACTTC.